This T cell receptor beta chain was found in a study of beta chain features in type 1 diabetes. General study results and limits: Patients' naive, central memory and regulatory TCRB repertoires appeared more alike than those of healthy donors. TCRB rearrangement may or may not be influenced by HLA type; here this remained unresolved. PCR might favor shorter templates, but any such skew would affect patients and controls equally.

This clone was recorded a few times. Its specificity is not known. Germline V lookup: CDR1 SNHLY, CDR2 FYNNEI. The V and J ends lost 5 bases and 4 bases, in that order; junction bases with no gene match: 4. CDR3 length: 13 amino acids. The single heparinised draw taken from each donor contained roughly 110 mL of blood on average. Every bit of the isolated RNA underwent reverse transcription, so sequencing read expressed TCRB transcripts. Assay: immunoSEQ multiplex PCR; the TCRdb copy retains only in-frame clones and omits some. Of 200,000 to 250,000 clones listed, less than 15% are singletons. The receptor was isolated from a middle-aged woman in good health. Sequencing was carried out using naive CD4+ T cells from blood. This chain connects TRBV2 to TRBJ1-2; 7 bases line up with TRBD1. CDR3 nucleotides: TGTGCCAGCAGTTGGACAGGCCTCTATGGCTACACCTTC. Translation gives CASSWTGLYGYTF. Combining the CDR3 with reference TRBV2 and TRBJ1-2 gives the whole variable domain EPEVTQTPSHQVTQMGQEVILRCVPISNHLYFYWYRQILGQKVEFLVSFYNNEISEKSEIFDDQFSVERPDGSNFTLKIRSTKLEDSAMYFCASSWTGLYGYTFGSGTRLTVV.